One sample yielded the 27 T cell receptor beta chains listed below, sequenced in a study of T-cell reconstitution after alpha-beta-depleted transplantation in children (dated by TCRdb to the mid-2010s). Library construction relied on PCR. Data came from an Illumina HiSeq 2500. Molecular barcoding was employed in the preparation of TCR libraries, with unique molecular identifiers being used to normalize TCRbeta repertoire quantification. TCRdb trimmed the raw reads at Q25, called clones with MiXCR and kept productive beta chains. For every CDR3 protein sequence, its rows merge into one entry that carries the most common genes and DNA. The sample records hundreds of thousands of distinct CDR3 sequences, under 15% of which are singletons. The ten top clones hold 0.79% of the sample. This specimen's treatment or condition label, interpreted: allogeneic hematopoietic cell transplantation with graft depleted of TCRalphabeta T cells and CD19 B cells.

The sequencing here drew on PBMCs, taken before TCRalphabeta/CD19-depleted stem cell transplant. Every receptor here comes from a girl aged 2-10 years with congenital amegakaryocytic thrombocytopenia, due to receive a stem cell transplant.

This clonotype was seen only a few times. The V and J genes are TRBV15 and TRBJ1-2; possibly TRBD1 for D (6 bases). Germline CDR1 LNHNV, CDR2 YYDKDF (reference sequence). The CDR3 length is 16 residues. The V end was cut by 0 bases, the J end by 5 bases, with 16 bases between. CDR3 region: CATSRDPGAGGYGYTF. Here the CDR3 DNA reads TGTGCCACCAGCAGAGATCCAGGGGCGGGGGGGTATGGCTACACCTTC.

Many counts were recorded for this clonotype. The rearrangement joins TRBV5-1 to TRBJ2-7; D gene uncertain. The CDR3 covers 13 residues. V was clipped by 0 bases and J by 6 bases, with 10 bases between them. Germline-derived CDR1 and CDR2 are SGHRS and YFSETQ. CDR3 bases: TGCGCCAGCAGCTTGGACTCCCTGGGCGAGCAGTACTTC. Translating it yields CASSLDSLGEQYF.

V gene TRBV7-3 combines with J gene TRBJ2-3; D ambiguous. The CDR3 is 15 residues long. Trimming cost V 1 base and J 2 bases, with 10 bases left between them. The germline V gene has CDR1 SGHTA and CDR2 FQGTGA. The chain's CDR3 is CASSLSTHSTDTQYF. CDR3 bases: TGTGCCAGCAGCTTAAGTACCCACTCCACAGATACGCAGTATTTT.

This chain links TRBV5-1 with TRBJ2-7; tentative D call: TRBD2 (6 bases). V lost 4 bases to trimming and J lost 3 bases, with 17 bases between them. This CDR3 spans 15 amino acids. Germline V gene lookup returns CDR1 SGHRS and CDR2 YFSETQ. DNA of the CDR3: TGCGCCAGCAGCCAGGCCGCGGGACTTAGCTACGAGCAGTACTTC. Its protein is CASSQAAGLSYEQYF.

About this clonotype itself: Being one base from a much bigger clone, this may be a read error. The conserved closing phenylalanine or tryptophan is absent in this CDR3, likely reflecting a read error. J is TRBJ2-7 and V is TRBV12-3 or TRBV12-4; 9 nucleotides match TRBD1. Unmatched junction bases numbered 10, after V lost 5 bases and J lost 5 bases. The CDR3 length is 15 residues. The CDR3 loop reads CASSPGQGLMDEQYI. The DNA for the CDR3 is TGTGCCAGCAGTCCGGGACAGGGACTTATGGACGAGCAGTACATC.

This clonotype was observed many times. The V call is TRBV20-1, the J call TRBJ1-1; D remains ambiguous. The V gene lost 0 bases and the J gene lost 7 bases, with 18 bases spanning the gap. This CDR3 contains 15 residues. In germline, CDR1 is DFQATT, CDR2 SNEGSKA (reference sequence). The CDR3: CSARDRVVWSDEAFF. CDR3 nucleotides: TGCAGTGCTAGAGATCGCGTAGTATGGTCGGATGAAGCTTTCTTT.

The rearrangement joins TRBV28 to TRBJ2-5; D perhaps matches TRBD1 (6 bases). V was clipped by 7 bases and J by 2 bases, with 14 bases between them. Germline CDR1 is MDHEN and CDR2 is SYDVKM. This CDR3 is 14 amino acids long. The CDR3 DNA is TGTGCCAGCACCCACAGACAGGAACAAGAGACCCAGTACTTC. As protein: CASTHRQEQETQYF.

This clonotype was counted ten times or more. The rearrangement links TRBV12-3 or TRBV12-4 to TRBJ2-5, with D perhaps assigned TRBD1 or TRBD2 (5 bases each). The CDR3 extends over 14 amino acids. V lost 5 bases and J 4 bases, leaving 14 bases between the germline ends. The CDR3, as DNA: TGTGCCAGCAGTAGTAATCCGGGACCAGAGACCCAGTACTTC. It encodes CASSSNPGPETQYF.

This clonotype was counted only a few times. The V gene is TRBV7-9, the J gene TRBJ2-2; 7 bases map to TRBD1. V lost 4 bases and J lost 9; bases outside the gene matches: 5. Germline-derived CDR1 and CDR2 are SEHNR and FQNEAQ (reference sequence). This CDR3 spans 13 amino acids. The CDR3 DNA is TGTGCCAGCAGCTCGACAGGGATATGGGAGCTGTTTTTT. Amino acid sequence: CASSSTGIWELFF.

This clonotype showed up many times. The CDR3 DNA reads as TGCGCCAGCAGCCAAATGGGGACAGCTGATGGCTACACCTTC. Translation: CASSQMGTADGYTF. The chain joins TRBV4-1 to TRBJ1-2; TRBD1 aligns across 7 bases. J lost 6 bases, V lost 2 bases, and 6 bases had no gene match. The CDR3 sequence is 14 residues long. The germline gives CDR1 MGHRA, CDR2 YSYEKL.

This rearrangement joins TRBV11-2 to TRBJ2-1, with 9 bases lining up with TRBD2. The CDR3 has 19 residues. Germline lookup yields CDR1 SGHAT and CDR2 FQNNGV. After removal of 5 bases from V and 0 bases from J, the junction contained 14 bases not matched to a gene. In nucleotides, the CDR3 is TGTGCCAGCAGCCCTCGTCCCCTAGCGGGAACATACTCCTACAATGAGCAGTTCTTC. This encodes CASSPRPLAGTYSYNEQFF.

The table lists this clonotype with many counts. The CDR3 is CASSQLQGFGELFF. The CDR3 region has the DNA TGTGCCAGCAGTCAACTACAGGGCTTCGGGGAGCTGTTTTTT. The rearrangement links TRBV12-3 or TRBV12-4 to TRBJ2-2; D might be TRBD1 (6 bases). V was clipped by 5 bases and J by 7 bases, with 14 bases between them. The CDR3 consists of 14 residues.

This clonotype was found many times. The rearrangement joins TRBV5-1 to TRBJ1-4; D is perhaps TRBD1 (6 bases). The V gene's germline CDR1 is SGHRS and CDR2 YFSETQ. The CDR3 length is 15 residues. Trimming stripped 4 bases from V and 1 base from J, with 11 bases between. In DNA, the CDR3 is TGCGCCAGCAGCCCCCAAGGGGGAACTAATGAAAAACTGTTTTTT. Its translation: CASSPQGGTNEKLFF. Full variable domain (remainder filled in from reference TRBV5-1 and TRBJ1-4): KAGVTQTPRYLIKTRGQQVTLSCSPISGHRSVSWYQQTPGQGLQFLFEYFSETQRNKGNFPGRFSGRQFSNSRSEMNVSTLELGDSALYLCASSPQGGTNEKLFFGSGTQLSVL.

This rearrangement joins TRBV5-1 to TRBJ2-7; 7 positions agree with TRBD1. J lost 5 bases, V lost 0 bases, and 5 bases had no gene match. CDR1 SGHRS and CDR2 YFSETQ come from the germline V gene. The CDR3 loop spans 14 amino acids. CDR3 sequence (DNA): TGCGCCAGCAGCTTGGAAGGGGGCCGCAACGAGCAGTACTTC. This translates into CASSLEGGRNEQYF. The full variable domain, with the rest looked up from reference TRBV5-1 and TRBJ2-7, is KAGVTQTPRYLIKTRGQQVTLSCSPISGHRSVSWYQQTPGQGLQFLFEYFSETQRNKGNFPGRFSGRQFSNSRSEMNVSTLELGDSALYLCASSLEGGRNEQYFGPGTRLTVT.

The table lists this clonotype with many counts. This chain links TRBV6-1 with TRBJ2-7; either TRBD1 or TRBD2 may fit D (5 bases each). The germline V gene has CDR1 MNHNS and CDR2 SASEGT. Trimming pared 6 bases from V and 3 bases from J, leaving 21 bases between. The CDR3 spans 16 residues. CDR3 sequence (DNA): TGTGCCAGCAGCCCCATTTTGGGGACGGGGAACTACGAGCAGTACTTC. Its translation is CASSPILGTGNYEQYF.

The chain recombines TRBV6-5 with TRBJ1-2; 8 positions agree with TRBD1. V lost 6 bases, J lost 8 bases, and 2 bases stayed unmatched. Per the germline V gene, CDR1 is MNHEY and CDR2 is SVGAGI. CDR3 length equals 11 residues. CDR3 nucleotide sequence: TGTGCCAGCAGCAGGGGGCAGGGCTACACCTTC. Its translation: CASSRGQGYTF.

The CDR3 DNA sequence: TGTGCCAGACCTGGGCCCCTTCCTAGTACTAGCGGGATTGGCACAGATACGCAGTATTTT. Protein sequence: CARPGPLPSTSGIGTDTQYF. The genes are TRBV12-3 or TRBV12-4 and TRBJ2-3; 10 positions match TRBD2. The CDR3 runs to 20 residues. V was pared by 9 bases and J by 1 base, with 22 bases of the junction left unmatched.

This clonotype was picked up a small number of times. The genes are TRBV5-1 and TRBJ2-1; the D gene is possibly TRBD2 (6 bases). CDR3 length: 11 residues. Germline lookup yields CDR1 SGHRS and CDR2 YFSETQ. V lost 5 bases to trimming and J lost 10 bases, with 10 bases between them. Here the CDR3 DNA reads TGCGCCAGCAGGGAGGGATGGGAGCAGTTCTTC. Its translation: CASREGWEQFF.

This clonotype was counted ten times or more. This chain joins TRBV10-1 and TRBJ2-1; D remains ambiguous. V lost 4 bases, J lost 6 bases, and 10 bases lay in between. The germline CDR1 and CDR2 sequences are WNHNN and SYGVQD (reference sequence). The CDR3 extends over 13 amino acids. The chain's CDR3 is CASSGDFVNEQFF. As DNA, the CDR3 is TGCGCCAGCAGTGGGGATTTTGTCAATGAGCAGTTCTTC.

This clonotype was observed a handful of times. J is TRBJ2-3 and V is TRBV10-3; 15 bases are a match to TRBD2. CDR1 is ENHRY, CDR2 SYGVKD, per germline. CDR3 length: 18 residues. V lost 9 bases, J lost 3 bases, and 13 bases stayed unmatched. In nucleotides, the CDR3 is TGTGCCATTAGGGATCCGGGACTAGCGGGAGGAACAACAGATACGCAGTATTTT. Translated: CAIRDPGLAGGTTDTQYF.

This clonotype was counted ten times or more. CDR3 sequence (DNA): TGTGCCATCAGGACTGGACTAGCGGGATTCACAGATACGCAGTATTTT. Translated, it gives CAIRTGLAGFTDTQYF. The chain links TRBV10-3 to TRBJ2-3; TRBD2 matches at 12 bases. Germline V gene lookup returns CDR1 ENHRY and CDR2 SYGVKD. V lost 6 bases and J lost 2; bases outside the gene matches: 6. The CDR3 covers 16 residues.

This clonotype has a handful of counts. The CDR3 DNA sequence: TGCGCCAGCAACCTGGATGGGGACTCAATCAATGAGCAGTTCTTC. Amino acid sequence: CASNLDGDSINEQFF. The chain recombines TRBV5-1 with TRBJ2-1; D is perhaps TRBD2 (6 bases). Germline loops: CDR1 SGHRS, CDR2 YFSETQ. The CDR3 is 15 amino acids. The V gene lost 6 bases and the J gene lost 6 bases, with 19 bases spanning the gap.

The rearrangement uses TRBV12-3 or TRBV12-4 and TRBJ1-1; 7 bases line up with TRBD1. The CDR3 consists of 13 residues. V lost 6 bases and J lost 6; bases outside the gene matches: 7. The CDR3 region is CASSNPGQSEAFF. Written as DNA, the CDR3 is TGTGCCAGCAGCAACCCGGGACAGTCTGAAGCTTTCTTT.

This clonotype has a count of ten or more. CDR3 sequence: CASSLQSTKRIQETQYF. In DNA form, the CDR3 reads TGTGCCAGCAGCTTACAGAGTACAAAGCGAATCCAAGAGACCCAGTACTTC. This chain joins TRBV7-6 and TRBJ2-5, with D unresolved. Germline V gene sequence: CDR1 SGHVS, CDR2 FNYEAQ. The CDR3 consists of 17 residues. V shed 2 bases and J shed 1 base, with 17 bases lying between them.

This clonotype turned up a few times. The chain recombines TRBV19 with TRBJ1-5, with D possibly TRBD1 on 5 matching bases. Germline V gene data show CDR1 as LNHDA and CDR2 as SQIVND (reference sequence). This CDR3 is 14 amino acids long. The V end was cut by 6 bases, the J end by 9 bases, with 18 bases between. CDR3 coding DNA: TGTGCCAGTAGGACTGGGGCGGGGAATATGCCCCAGCATTTT. It translates to CASRTGAGNMPQHF.

The sample holds a few counts of this clonotype. This chain uses TRBV3-1 with TRBJ2-7, with 10 bases lining up with TRBD1. The CDR3 covers 14 residues. Germline V CDR1 and CDR2: LGHDT, YNNKEL (reference sequence). Unmatched junction bases numbered 5, after V lost 4 bases and J lost 5 bases. DNA of the CDR3: TGTGCCAGCAGCCGCAAGGGACAGGGGAACGAGCAGTACTTC. It translates to CASSRKGQGNEQYF.

This clonotype was seen a handful of times. The rearrangement links TRBV5-6 to TRBJ2-2, with 11 positions matching TRBD2. This CDR3 is built from 16 residues. The V gene's germline CDR1 is SGHDT and CDR2 YYEEEE. The junction had 6 bases not matched to a gene; V was cut back by 4 bases and J by 4 bases. Here the CDR3 DNA reads TGTGCCAGCAGCCTCCTAGCGGGAGGAAGCACCGGGGAGCTGTTTTTT. It translates to CASSLLAGGSTGELFF.